A selection of T cell receptor beta chains follows, all from one sample in a study of vaccination and CD4 T cells after COVID-19. TCRdb reanalysed the PCR reads using MiXCR and keeps one entry per CDR3 protein. The sample holds about 18,000 distinct CDR3 sequences, 45% seen once. Their target antigens are unknown. The sample here was CD4+ T cells from blood, cultured in vitro, taken before SARS-CoV-2 vaccination. The receptors were gathered from a human donor who received a COVID-19 vaccine. CDR3s include the opening cysteine and the closing phenylalanine or tryptophan. The order of the fields is J gene, clone size, V gene, D gene, CDR3 DNA, CDR3 protein. D genes are given only for firm matches. Size is omitted from some rows. Given values are once, few, many or a class for expanded clones.

>TRBJ2-3|once|TRBV7-6|TRBD1
TGTGCCAGCAGCTCAGGACAGGCAACCACAGATACGCAGTATTTT
CASSSGQATTDTQYF
>TRBJ1-1|few|TRBV6-1|.
TGTGCCAGCAGCCAAAACAGGGTCACTGAAGCTTTCTTT
CASSQNRVTEAFF
>TRBJ2-7|.|TRBV20-1|.
TGCAGTGCTTCTGCGGCCCGAACATTCTACGAGCAGTACTTC
CSASAARTFYEQYF
>TRBJ2-5|once|TRBV19|TRBD1
TGTGCCAGTAGTATGGGCGCCGGACAGGGGTGGCGGGAGACCCAGTACTTC
CASSMGAGQGWRETQYF
>TRBJ2-7|.|TRBV20-1|.
TGCAGTGCTAATGGGGAGTTGGGCGAGCAGTACTTC
CSANGELGEQYF
>TRBJ1-6|few|TRBV6-1|TRBD1
TGTGCCAGCAAACCCCGAGCGGGACAGACCTCTCGTTCACCCCTCCACTTT
CASKPRAGQTSRSPLHF
>TRBJ2-1|.|TRBV5-4|TRBD2
TGTGCCAGCAGCTTGGTGGGGGGGGATGAGCAGTTCTTC
CASSLVGGDEQFF
>TRBJ2-2|.|TRBV5-4|TRBD2
TGTGCCAGCAGCTCTAGCGGGGGGGTTCCCGGGGAGCTGTTTTTT
CASSSSGGVPGELFF
>TRBJ2-3|few|TRBV7-7|.
TGTGCCAGCAGCTTGAGGGGAGAGGGGACGCAGTATTTT
CASSLRGEGTQYF
>TRBJ1-5|few|TRBV6-5|.
TGTGCCAGCAGTTATGATAGCAATCAGCCCCAGCATTTT
CASSYDSNQPQHF
>TRBJ2-3|.|TRBV5-1|TRBD2
TGCGCCAGCAGCTTGCGGCTAGCGGGGGGGATGAACACAGATACGCAGTATTTT
CASSLRLAGGMNTDTQYF
>TRBJ2-2|few|TRBV7-8|.
TGTGCCAGCAGGGGGCGCCGGGTTATGGGTTTGGGGGAGCTGTTTTTT
CASRGRRVMGLGELFF
>TRBJ2-1|.|TRBV20-1|TRBD1
TGCAGTGCTAGGACAGGGGACAGGGTGATCAATGAGCAGTTCTTC
CSARTGDRVINEQFF
>TRBJ2-7|.|TRBV20-1|.
TGCAGTGCTACTCAGGTTTACGAGCAGTACTTC
CSATQVYEQYF
>TRBJ2-3|.|TRBV29-1|TRBD2
TGCAGCGTTGAGCAGAGCGGGGCCACCACAGATACGCAGTATTTT
CSVEQSGATTDTQYF
>TRBJ2-7|.|TRBV19|.
TGTGCCAGTAGTACCCCTGGAAGGGCGGCCTACGAGCAGTACTTC
CASSTPGRAAYEQYF
>TRBJ2-5|.|TRBV4-2|TRBD1
TGTGCCAGCAGCCAAGATACAGGGGAAGGAGAGACCCAGTACTTC
CASSQDTGEGETQYF
>TRBJ2-7|.|TRBV27|TRBD1
TGTGCCAGCAGTTTATCCGGGACAGGGATCTACGAGCAGTACTTC
CASSLSGTGIYEQYF
>TRBJ2-3|.|TRBV18|.
TGTGCCAGCTCACCATTGGGGACAGATACGCAGTATTTT
CASSPLGTDTQYF
>TRBJ2-3|.|TRBV7-6|TRBD2
TGTGCCAGCAGCCCGGGACTAGCGGGGGGCGTTAGCACAGATACGCAGTATTTT
CASSPGLAGGVSTDTQYF
>TRBJ2-2|.|TRBV25-1|.
TGTGCCAGCAGACTGACTAACACCGGGGAGCTGTTTTTT
CASRLTNTGELFF
>TRBJ2-5|.|TRBV4-1|.
TGCGCCAGCAGCCTGGGACGAGGGGGAGCCCAAGAGACCCAGTACTTC
CASSLGRGGAQETQYF
>TRBJ2-2|.|TRBV5-1|.
TGCGCCAGCAGTTGGGAATACACCGGGGAGCTGTTTTTT
CASSWEYTGELFF
>TRBJ1-5|few|TRBV20-1|.
TGCAGTGCTAGAGGTGGAGGGCAGCCCCAGCATTTT
CSARGGGQPQHF
>TRBJ1-5|few|TRBV6-5|.
TGTGCCAGCAGTTCTTCCCTGACAGTGAGCAATCAGCCCCAGCATTTT
CASSSSLTVSNQPQHF
>TRBJ1-5|.|TRBV18|.
TGTGCCAGCTCACCCAGCGGGGGGGATCAGCCCCAGCATTTT
CASSPSGGDQPQHF